Shown below are 16 T cell receptor beta chains from a single sample sequenced in a study of control samples from healthy donors and cancer patients (dated by TCRdb to the early 2020s). Libraries were prepared through the immunoSEQ multiplex PCR assay. In TCRdb, the immuneACCESS table is reduced to in-frame sequences with V and J assigned. These tables do not hold every clone; where another copy was compared, an unresolved V gene accounts for under half, and the others remain unexplained. This sample gives roughly 84,000 clones in total; over 75% of them show up just once. Together, the top ten hold over 5.5% of the sample. Sample: blood. The receptor source for this set is a middle-aged man in good health.

V gene TRBV7-2 combines with J gene TRBJ2-5, with D perhaps TRBD1 or TRBD2 (6 bases each). Looked up from germline, CDR1 is SGHTA and CDR2 is FQGNSA. The CDR3 length is 15 residues. V was cut by 4 bases and J by 5 bases, with 17 bases left in between. The chain's CDR3 is CASSSSGLQGETQYF. CDR3 nucleotides: TGTGCCAGCAGCTCTTCGGGACTGCAGGGGGAGACCCAGTACTTC. The full variable domain, with the rest looked up from reference TRBV7-2 and TRBJ2-5, is GAGVSQSPSNKVTEKGKDVELRCDPISGHTALYWYRQSLGQGLEFLIYFQGNSAPDKSGLPSDRFSAERTGGSVSTLTIQRTQQEDSAVYLCASSSSGLQGETQYFGPGTRLLVL.

Worth noting for this clone: Other DNA sequences in the same sample also yield this CDR3. The chain is built from TRBV5-1 and TRBJ2-7; 7 nucleotides align to TRBD2. The CDR3 loop spans 15 amino acids. In germline, CDR1 is SGHRS, CDR2 YFSETQ. Trimming cost V 0 bases and J 2 bases; bases outside gene matches: 5. In DNA form, the CDR3 reads TGCGCCAGCAGCTTGGGGCACCGGGGGGCCTACGAGCAGTACTTC. Translation gives CASSLGHRGAYEQYF. Complete variable domain (other parts from reference TRBV5-1 and TRBJ2-7): KAGVTQTPRYLIKTRGQQVTLSCSPISGHRSVSWYQQTPGQGLQFLFEYFSETQRNKGNFPGRFSGRQFSNSRSEMNVSTLELGDSALYLCASSLGHRGAYEQYFGPGTRLTVT.

The gene calls are TRBV2 and TRBJ1-1, with D tentatively TRBD1 (5 bases). The V end was cut by 0 bases, the J end by 5 bases, with 10 bases between. The length of the CDR3 is 14 residues. Germline V gene sequence: CDR1 SNHLY, CDR2 FYNNEI. The CDR3 spells CASSEAGGRTEAFF. The CDR3 DNA follows: TGTGCCAGCAGTGAAGCGGGGGGGAGGACTGAAGCTTTCTTT. Combining the CDR3 with reference TRBV2 and TRBJ1-1 gives the whole variable domain EPEVTQTPSHQVTQMGQEVILRCVPISNHLYFYWYRQILGQKVEFLVSFYNNEISEKSEIFDDQFSVERPDGSNFTLKIRSTKLEDSAMYFCASSEAGGRTEAFFGQGTRLTVV.

The J gene is TRBJ2-3, the V gene TRBV29-1; no firm D call. This CDR3 spans 15 amino acids. The germline V gene encodes CDR1 SQVTM and CDR2 ANQGSEA. V was cut by 4 bases and J by 3 bases, with 17 bases left in between. CDR3 sequence reads: CSVAPGSTETDTQYF. The CDR3 DNA reads as TGCAGCGTTGCCCCTGGAAGTACAGAGACAGATACGCAGTATTTT.

The rearrangement uses TRBV12-5 and TRBJ2-3; 9 bases are a match to TRBD2. The CDR3 is 14 amino acids. Looked up from germline, CDR1 is LGHNT and CDR2 is FRNRAP. J was trimmed by 3 bases and V by 5 bases; bases with no gene match: 3. The CDR3 here is CASGPGLATDTQYF. DNA for the CDR3: TGTGCTAGTGGTCCGGGACTAGCAACAGATACGCAGTATTTT.

The V and J genes are TRBV9 and TRBJ1-1; perhaps TRBD1 as D (5 bases). Germline CDR1 is SGDLS and CDR2 is YYNGEE. CDR3 size: 13 residues. V lost 3 bases, J lost 5 bases, and 11 bases lay in between. The CDR3 protein is CASSAREFTEAFF. The DNA for the CDR3 is TGTGCCAGCAGCGCCAGGGAGTTTACTGAAGCTTTCTTT.

V gene TRBV12-3 or TRBV12-4 combines with J gene TRBJ2-7, with TRBD2 as a possible D gene (6 bases). This CDR3 comprises 12 residues. The V and J ends lost 3 bases and 4 bases respectively, with 7 bases between them. DNA of the CDR3: TGTGCCAGCAGTTTTGGAGGGTACGAGCAGTACTTC. Residues: CASSFGGYEQYF.

The gene calls are TRBV7-7 and TRBJ2-5; 10 positions agree with TRBD2. In germline, CDR1 is SSHAT, CDR2 FNYEAQ (reference sequence). CDR3 length equals 17 residues. V was pared by 2 bases and J by 5 bases, with 11 bases of the junction left unmatched. CDR3 coding DNA: TGTGCCAGCAGCTTATCCTCAAGCGGGGGGGCTTTGGAGACCCAGTACTTC. Translating it yields CASSLSSSGGALETQYF.

The chain recombines TRBV2 with TRBJ1-5; D is unresolved. CDR1 SNHLY and CDR2 FYNNEI come from the germline V gene. V was clipped by 6 bases and J by 4 bases, with 13 bases between them. The CDR3 has 14 residues. CDR3 loop: CASSYLPTNQPQHF. CDR3 DNA: TGTGCCAGCAGCTATCTACCCACTAATCAGCCCCAGCATTTT.

The chain recombines TRBV5-1 with TRBJ1-5; a possible D gene is TRBD1 (5 bases). CDR3 length: 15 residues. The V end lost 4 bases, the J end lost 0 bases, and 11 bases lay between the germline ends. The germline V gene has CDR1 SGHRS and CDR2 YFSETQ. The CDR3 region has the DNA TGCGCCAGCAGCCCGGGGCAGGGTAGCAATCAGCCCCAGCATTTT. Encoded protein: CASSPGQGSNQPQHF.

V is TRBV6-5 and J is TRBJ1-4; no definite D call. CDR1 is MNHEY and CDR2 is SVGAGI in the germline V gene. V was cut by 5 bases and J by 4 bases, with 8 bases left in between. The CDR3 has 13 residues. The DNA for the CDR3 is TGTGCCAGCAGTCCGGTGGGTAATGAAAAACTGTTTTTT. As protein: CASSPVGNEKLFF.

The gene calls are TRBV6-5 and TRBJ2-3; 11 bases line up with TRBD2. V lost 7 bases, J lost 4 bases, and 7 bases stayed unmatched. The CDR3 length is 15 residues. Germline lookup yields CDR1 MNHEY and CDR2 SVGAGI. CDR3 DNA sequence: TGTGCCAGCATCCTACTAGCGGGGGCTGCAGATACGCAGTATTTT. As protein: CASILLAGAADTQYF.

V gene TRBV5-1 combines with J gene TRBJ1-1, with TRBD1 matching 7 bases. The length of the CDR3 is 15 residues. The J segment lost 2 bases and the V segment lost 0 bases, leaving 4 bases of the junction unmatched. The germline V gene has CDR1 SGHRS and CDR2 YFSETQ. The DNA for the CDR3 is TGCGCCAGCAGCTTGGGACAGGGAAAAAACACTGAAGCTTTCTTT. It yields the protein CASSLGQGKNTEAFF.

The V call is TRBV29-1, the J call TRBJ1-1; 8 nucleotides match TRBD1. The length of the CDR3 is 13 residues. J lost 5 bases, V lost 7 bases, and 9 bases had no gene match. The V gene's germline CDR1 is SQVTM and CDR2 ANQGSEA. This CDR3 reads CSGRQGMGTEAFF. The CDR3, as DNA: TGCAGCGGCCGACAGGGGATGGGGACTGAAGCTTTCTTT.

The V call is TRBV7-2, the J call TRBJ1-6; no definite D call. Germline assignment: CDR1 SGHTA and CDR2 FQGNSA. Trimming removed 1 base at V and 6 bases at J, with 10 bases between. The CDR3 is made up of 15 amino acids. The CDR3 sequence: CASSLDLGSNSPLHF. DNA for the CDR3: TGTGCCAGCAGCTTAGACCTGGGGTCTAATTCACCCCTCCACTTT.

The chain uses TRBV4-2 and TRBJ1-2, with 7 bases lining up with TRBD1. This CDR3 is built from 15 residues. The V and J ends lost 3 bases and 4 bases, in that order; junction bases with no gene match: 8. Germline CDR1 and CDR2: LGHNA and YNFKEQ. The CDR3 region has the DNA TGTGCCAGCAGCCAGGAGGGGGCCACACTCTATGGCTACACCTTC. Amino acid sequence: CASSQEGATLYGYTF.